This T cell receptor beta chain was documented in a study of cytomegalovirus exposure and HLA in healthy donors. Notes on the study in general: After further analysis at a later stage, 15,000 to 20,000 TCR beta sequences were associated with HLA alleles at 0.05 false discovery rate. TCR beta V- and J-gene trimming, according to a later analysis, was linked to a missense DCLRE1C variant. In a later analysis, compared with equally common non-associated chains, HLA-associated beta chains were more expanded.

The CDR3 totals 15 residues. CDR1 MNHEY and CDR2 SVGAGI come from the germline V gene. The V gene lost 8 bases and the J gene lost 3 bases, with 14 bases spanning the gap. As for this clone: What it recognizes is unknown.

The PCR had 60 Vbeta and 13 Jbeta primers. Some clones are missing from TCRdb's copy, which holds only in-frame ones; the method was immunoSEQ multiplex PCR. Among approximately 100,000 clones listed, about 74% were seen once. Sequences were obtained from PBMCs. The rearrangement links TRBV6-5 to TRBJ2-6; a possible D gene is TRBD2 (7 bases). The sequence derives from a male donor in good health and CMV-seronegative. The CDR3: CASARGPSGANVLTF. CDR3 DNA sequence: TGTGCCAGCGCGCGGGGGCCGAGTGGGGCCAACGTCCTGACTTTC.